Below, 12 T cell receptor beta chains from the same sample are listed, as sequenced in a study of OX40 agonist ivuxolimab in advanced cancers. Library creation used the immunoSEQ multiplex PCR assay. TCRdb limited this immuneACCESS table to in-frame rearrangements with V and J called. A share of clones is missing; checked studies link under half to unresolved V genes, and the rest is unexplained. The sample table records just over 30,000 clones; roughly 86% of these occur just once. The ten largest clonotypes hold about 25% of the sample. The sequences come from CD4+ or CD8+ T cells sorted from blood, collected in a trial of the OX40 agonist ivuxolimab. The receptors derive from an adult with an advanced solid tumor such as melanoma, head and neck, liver or kidney cancer.

The chain's CDR3 is CASSLASTDTQYF. The DNA of the CDR3 is TGTGCCAGCAGTTTAGCGAGCACAGATACGCAGTATTTT. The chain links TRBV6-6 to TRBJ2-3; maybe TRBD2 (5 bases). Trimming took 4 bases from V and 0 from J, leaving 5 bases between them. The germline V gene encodes CDR1 MNHNY and CDR2 SVGAGI (reference sequence). CDR3 length: 13 residues.

The chain carries TRBV7-2 and TRBJ2-7; 7 bases are shared with TRBD1. With V trimmed by 5 bases and J by 2 bases, 6 bases remained unmatched. Germline assignment: CDR1 SGHTA and CDR2 FQGNSA. CDR3 length: 14 amino acids. Written as DNA, the CDR3 is TGTGCCAGCAGCCTAAGACAGGGAACCTACGAGCAGTACTTC. This codes for CASSLRQGTYEQYF. Full variable domain (outside the CDR3, taken from reference TRBV7-2 and TRBJ2-7): GAGVSQSPSNKVTEKGKDVELRCDPISGHTALYWYRQSLGQGLEFLIYFQGNSAPDKSGLPSDRFSAERTGGSVSTLTIQRTQQEDSAVYLCASSLRQGTYEQYFGPGTRLTVT.

The chain employs TRBV5-1 and TRBJ2-1, with D maybe TRBD2 (7 bases). Germline V gives CDR1 SGHRS, CDR2 YFSETQ. The length of the CDR3 is 15 residues. The V gene lost 3 bases and the J gene lost 10 bases, with 20 bases spanning the gap. The CDR3 loop reads CASSSLPGGISEQFF. In nucleotides, the CDR3 is TGCGCCAGCAGCTCCTTACCGGGGGGCATTTCGGAGCAGTTCTTC.

The chain has TRBV9 and TRBJ2-3; D is perhaps TRBD2 (6 bases). The CDR3 is made up of 16 amino acids. Trimming removed 0 bases at V and 3 bases at J, with 14 bases between. From germline, CDR1 is SGDLS and CDR2 YYNGEE. Here the CDR3 DNA reads TGTGCCAGCAGCGTAGACCACCCGGGAGAGACAGATACGCAGTATTTT. This encodes CASSVDHPGETDTQYF.

This clone appeared a few times. V and J are TRBV18 and TRBJ1-3, with a weak D call TRBD1 (6 bases). The V end lost 2 bases, the J end lost 1 base, and 12 bases lay between the germline ends. CDR1 and CDR2 from the germline V gene are KGHSH and LQKENI. This CDR3 is 16 amino acids long. Here the CDR3 reads CASSPTGSDSGNTIYF. The CDR3 nucleotides read TGTGCCAGCTCACCAACAGGGAGTGATTCTGGAAACACCATATATTTT.

This clone has only a few counts. The chain is built from TRBV6-4 and TRBJ2-3, with D perhaps TRBD1 (8 bases). CDR1 is MRHNA, CDR2 SNTAGT, per germline. This CDR3 has 16 amino acids. With 6 bases removed from V and 5 bases from J, the gap between germline ends came to 21 bases. Here the CDR3 DNA reads TGTGCCAGCAGCCCTACAGGGGGAGCGGGACGAGATACGCAGTATTTT. This translates into CASSPTGGAGRDTQYF.

J is TRBJ1-5 and V is TRBV27; the match to TRBD1 covers 7 bases. The length of the CDR3 is 15 residues. Germline assignment: CDR1 MNHEY and CDR2 SMNVEV (reference sequence). V gave up 7 bases and J gave up 4 bases; unmatched junction bases: 10. In nucleotides, the CDR3 is TGTGCCAGCAACCTGGGACAGCCATTAAATCAGCCCCAGCATTTT. This translates into CASNLGQPLNQPQHF.

The chain has TRBV6-5 and TRBJ2-3; possible D gene TRBD2, 5 bases. Germline values: CDR1 MNHEY, CDR2 SVGAGI. The CDR3 consists of 15 residues. The germline V and J ends were trimmed by 0 bases and 0 bases, with 7 bases remaining between them. The CDR3 is CASSYSERSTDTQYF. DNA of the CDR3: TGTGCCAGCAGTTACTCTGAGCGGAGCACAGATACGCAGTATTTT.

The rearrangement uses TRBV5-1 and TRBJ1-1; D remains ambiguous. Trimming removed 2 bases at V and 1 base at J, with 9 bases between. Germline lookup yields CDR1 SGHRS and CDR2 YFSETQ. The CDR3 has 14 amino acids. The CDR3 loop is CASSLRVENTEAFF. Written as DNA, the CDR3 is TGCGCCAGCAGCTTAAGGGTGGAGAACACTGAAGCTTTCTTT.

The V gene is TRBV6-6, the J gene TRBJ1-5; no firm D call. Per the germline V gene, CDR1 is MNHNY and CDR2 is SVGAGI (reference sequence). V dropped 6 bases and J dropped 3 bases, with 9 bases sitting between them. This CDR3 has 13 amino acids. CDR3 in amino acids: CASRVGINQPQHF. The CDR3 DNA reads as TGTGCCAGCAGAGTCGGGATCAATCAGCCCCAGCATTTT.

V usage is TRBV28 and J usage is TRBJ2-1; D may match TRBD1 or TRBD2 (5 bases each). This CDR3 region has 13 residues. V shed 3 bases and J shed 9 bases, with 12 bases lying between them. Germline V gene sequence: CDR1 MDHEN, CDR2 SYDVKM. The CDR3 DNA is TGTGCCAGCAGTTTCCCGGTTGGGGGTGAGCAGTTCTTC. Amino acids: CASSFPVGGEQFF.

The chain uses TRBV6-5 and TRBJ2-7, with D perhaps matching TRBD1 or TRBD2 (5 bases each). Trimming shortened V by 0 bases and J by 2 bases, and 11 bases separated the two germline ends. Germline lookup yields CDR1 MNHEY and CDR2 SVGAGI. This CDR3 contains 15 residues. Here the CDR3 reads CASSYSGTYPYEQYF. DNA for the CDR3: TGTGCCAGCAGTTACTCTGGGACGTATCCCTACGAGCAGTACTTC.